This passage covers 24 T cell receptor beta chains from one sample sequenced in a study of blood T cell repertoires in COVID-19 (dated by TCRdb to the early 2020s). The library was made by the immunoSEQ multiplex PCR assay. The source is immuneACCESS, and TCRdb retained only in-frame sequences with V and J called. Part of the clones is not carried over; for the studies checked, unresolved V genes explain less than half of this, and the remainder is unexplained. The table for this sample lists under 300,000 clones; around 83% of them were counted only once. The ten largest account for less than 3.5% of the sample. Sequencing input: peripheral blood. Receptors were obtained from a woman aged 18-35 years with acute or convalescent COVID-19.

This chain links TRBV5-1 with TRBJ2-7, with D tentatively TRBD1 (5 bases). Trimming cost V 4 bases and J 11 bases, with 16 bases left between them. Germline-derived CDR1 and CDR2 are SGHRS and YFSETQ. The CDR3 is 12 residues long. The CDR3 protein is CASSHDRLREYF. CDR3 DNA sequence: TGCGCCAGCAGCCACGATCGCCTCAGGGAGTACTTC.

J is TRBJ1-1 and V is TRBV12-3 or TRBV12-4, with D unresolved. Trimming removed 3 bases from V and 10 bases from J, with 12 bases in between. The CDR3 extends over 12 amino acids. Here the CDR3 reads CASSLEVVGAFF. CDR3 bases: TGTGCCAGCAGTTTGGAGGTGGTGGGAGCTTTCTTT.

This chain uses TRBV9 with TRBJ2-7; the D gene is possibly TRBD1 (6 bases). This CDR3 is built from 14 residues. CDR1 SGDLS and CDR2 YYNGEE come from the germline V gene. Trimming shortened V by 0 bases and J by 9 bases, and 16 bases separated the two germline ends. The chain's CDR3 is CASSVGGQDRVQYF. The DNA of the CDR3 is TGTGCCAGCAGCGTAGGGGGGCAGGACCGGGTGCAGTACTTC.

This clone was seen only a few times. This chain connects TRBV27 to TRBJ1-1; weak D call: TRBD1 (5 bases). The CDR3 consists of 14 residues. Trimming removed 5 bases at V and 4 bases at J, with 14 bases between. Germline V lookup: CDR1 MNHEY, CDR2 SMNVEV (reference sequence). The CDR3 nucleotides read TGTGCCAGCAGTCGACTGGGGGGGAGCACTGAAGCTTTCTTT. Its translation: CASSRLGGSTEAFF.

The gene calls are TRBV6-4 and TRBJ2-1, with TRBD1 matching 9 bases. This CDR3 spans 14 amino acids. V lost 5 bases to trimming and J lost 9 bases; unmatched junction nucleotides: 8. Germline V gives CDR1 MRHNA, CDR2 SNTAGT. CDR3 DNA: TGTGCCAGCAGTAAAGGACAGGGGAGGGGTGAGCAGTTCTTC. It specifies CASSKGQGRGEQFF.

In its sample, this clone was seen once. For the CDR3, the DNA is TGTGCCAGCAGCTTAGCGGGGACTAGCGGGATGAATGAGCAGTTCTTC. It is translated as CASSLAGTSGMNEQFF. This chain joins TRBV7-2 and TRBJ2-1, with 13 bases aligning to TRBD2. With V trimmed by 0 bases and J by 7 bases, 3 bases remained unmatched. The CDR3 runs 16 residues. The germline gives CDR1 SGHTA, CDR2 FQGNSA. Full variable domain (rest looked up from reference TRBV7-2 and TRBJ2-1): GAGVSQSPSNKVTEKGKDVELRCDPISGHTALYWYRQSLGQGLEFLIYFQGNSAPDKSGLPSDRFSAERTGGSVSTLTIQRTQQEDSAVYLCASSLAGTSGMNEQFFGPGTRLTVL.

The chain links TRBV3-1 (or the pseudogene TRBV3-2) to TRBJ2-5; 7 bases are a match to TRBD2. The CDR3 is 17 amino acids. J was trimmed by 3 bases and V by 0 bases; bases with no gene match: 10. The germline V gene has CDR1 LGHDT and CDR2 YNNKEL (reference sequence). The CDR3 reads CASSQDAASGPEETQYF. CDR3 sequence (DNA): TGTGCCAGCAGCCAAGATGCGGCTAGCGGACCCGAAGAGACCCAGTACTTC.

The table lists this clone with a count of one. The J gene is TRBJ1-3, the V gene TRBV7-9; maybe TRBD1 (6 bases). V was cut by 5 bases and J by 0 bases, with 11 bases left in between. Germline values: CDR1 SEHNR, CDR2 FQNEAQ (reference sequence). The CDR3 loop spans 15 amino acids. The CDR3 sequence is CASSQRGGSGNTIYF. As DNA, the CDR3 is TGTGCCAGCAGCCAAAGGGGGGGCTCTGGAAACACCATATATTTT.

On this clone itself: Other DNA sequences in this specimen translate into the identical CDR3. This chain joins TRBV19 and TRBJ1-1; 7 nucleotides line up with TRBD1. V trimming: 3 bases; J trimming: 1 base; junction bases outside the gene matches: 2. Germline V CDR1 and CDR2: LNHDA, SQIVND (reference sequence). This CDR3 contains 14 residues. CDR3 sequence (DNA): TGTGCCAGTAGTATTAGGACAGGGAACACTGAAGCTTTCTTT. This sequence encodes CASSIRTGNTEAFF.

CDR3 sequence: CASSVAGSGEQYF. In DNA form, the CDR3 reads TGTGCCAGCAGTGTGGCAGGGTCGGGCGAGCAGTACTTC. This sequence joins TRBV2 and TRBJ2-7; tentatively, D is TRBD1 (5 bases). Trimming cost V 4 bases and J 6 bases, with 13 bases left between them. The CDR3 is made up of 13 amino acids. Germline V gene data show CDR1 as SNHLY and CDR2 as FYNNEI.

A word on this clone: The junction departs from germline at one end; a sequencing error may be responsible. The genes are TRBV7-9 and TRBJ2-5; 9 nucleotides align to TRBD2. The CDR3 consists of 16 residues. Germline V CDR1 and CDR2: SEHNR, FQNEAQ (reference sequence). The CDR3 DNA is TGTGCCAGCAGCATAGCGGGAGAGAGGGACCAAGAGACCCAGTACTTC. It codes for CASSIAGERDQETQYF.

The chain's CDR3 is CAISSLGAYEQYF. CDR3 nucleotide sequence: TGTGCCATCAGCTCGTTAGGGGCCTACGAGCAGTACTTC. V and J are TRBV10-3 and TRBJ2-7; a possible D gene is TRBD1 (5 bases). The CDR3 runs to 13 residues. CDR1 is ENHRY, CDR2 SYGVKD, per germline. Trimming pared 6 bases from V and 2 bases from J, leaving 11 bases between.

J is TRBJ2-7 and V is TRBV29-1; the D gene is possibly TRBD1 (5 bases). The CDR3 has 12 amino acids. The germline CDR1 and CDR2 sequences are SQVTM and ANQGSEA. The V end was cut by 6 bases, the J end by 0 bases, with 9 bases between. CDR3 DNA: TGCAGCGTCTTGACAGACTCCTACGAGCAGTACTTC. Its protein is CSVLTDSYEQYF.

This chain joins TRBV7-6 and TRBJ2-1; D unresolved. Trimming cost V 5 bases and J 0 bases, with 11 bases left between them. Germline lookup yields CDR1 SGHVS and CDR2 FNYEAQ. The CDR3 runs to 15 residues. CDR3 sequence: CASSPIVSSYNEQFF. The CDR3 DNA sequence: TGTGCCAGCAGCCCCATCGTCAGCTCCTACAATGAGCAGTTCTTC.

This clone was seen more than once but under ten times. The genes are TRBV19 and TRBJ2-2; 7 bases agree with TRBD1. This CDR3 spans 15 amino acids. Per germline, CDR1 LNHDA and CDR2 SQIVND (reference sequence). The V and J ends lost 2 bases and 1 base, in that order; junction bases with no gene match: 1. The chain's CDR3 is CASSITGVNTGELFF. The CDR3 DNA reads TGTGCCAGTAGTATAACAGGGGTGAACACCGGGGAGCTGTTTTTT.

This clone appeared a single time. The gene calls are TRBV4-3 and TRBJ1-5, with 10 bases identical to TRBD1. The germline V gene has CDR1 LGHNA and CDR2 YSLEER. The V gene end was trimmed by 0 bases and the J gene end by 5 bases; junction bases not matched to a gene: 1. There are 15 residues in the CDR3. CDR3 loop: CASSQDGQGDQPQHF. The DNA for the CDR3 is TGCGCCAGCAGCCAAGATGGACAGGGGGATCAGCCCCAGCATTTT.

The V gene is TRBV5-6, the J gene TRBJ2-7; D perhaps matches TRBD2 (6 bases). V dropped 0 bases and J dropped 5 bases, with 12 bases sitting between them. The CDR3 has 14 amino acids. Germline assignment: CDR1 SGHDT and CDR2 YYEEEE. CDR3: CASSLAGLSHEQYF. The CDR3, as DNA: TGTGCCAGCAGCTTGGCGGGACTGTCCCACGAGCAGTACTTC.

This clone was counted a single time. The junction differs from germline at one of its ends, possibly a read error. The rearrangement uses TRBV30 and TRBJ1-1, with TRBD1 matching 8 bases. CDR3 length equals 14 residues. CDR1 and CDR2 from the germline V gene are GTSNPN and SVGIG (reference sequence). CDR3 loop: CARSGTGVNTEAFF. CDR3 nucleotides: TGTGCCCGGAGTGGGACAGGTGTGAACACTGAAGCTTTCTTT.

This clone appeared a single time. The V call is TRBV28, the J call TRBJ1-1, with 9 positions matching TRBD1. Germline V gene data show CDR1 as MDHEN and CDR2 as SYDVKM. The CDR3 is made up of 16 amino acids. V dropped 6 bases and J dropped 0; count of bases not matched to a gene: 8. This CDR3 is CASRTWDRELNTEAFF. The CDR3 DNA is TGTGCCAGCAGGACCTGGGACAGGGAACTGAACACTGAAGCTTTCTTT.

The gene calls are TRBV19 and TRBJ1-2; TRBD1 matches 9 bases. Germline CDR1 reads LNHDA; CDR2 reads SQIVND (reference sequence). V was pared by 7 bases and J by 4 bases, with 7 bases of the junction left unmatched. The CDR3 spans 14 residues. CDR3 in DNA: TGTGCCAGTATTCAACGGGACAGGGCCTATGGCTACACCTTC. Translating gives CASIQRDRAYGYTF.

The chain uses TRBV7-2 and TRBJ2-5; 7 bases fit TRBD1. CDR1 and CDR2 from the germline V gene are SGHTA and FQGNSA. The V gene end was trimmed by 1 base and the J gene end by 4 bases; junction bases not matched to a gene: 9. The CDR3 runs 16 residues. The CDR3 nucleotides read TGTGCCAGCAGCTTAGGTGTGACAGGGAAGGTAGAGACCCAGTACTTC. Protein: CASSLGVTGKVETQYF. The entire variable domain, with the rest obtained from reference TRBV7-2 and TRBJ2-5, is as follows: GAGVSQSPSNKVTEKGKDVELRCDPISGHTALYWYRQSLGQGLEFLIYFQGNSAPDKSGLPSDRFSAERTGGSVSTLTIQRTQQEDSAVYLCASSLGVTGKVETQYFGPGTRLLVL.

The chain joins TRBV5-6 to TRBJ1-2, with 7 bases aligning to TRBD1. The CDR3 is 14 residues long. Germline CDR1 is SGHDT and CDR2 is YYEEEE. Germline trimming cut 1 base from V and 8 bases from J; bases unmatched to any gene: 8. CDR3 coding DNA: TGTGCCAGCAGCTTGCCGACAGGGCCTAGGGGCTACACCTTC. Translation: CASSLPTGPRGYTF.

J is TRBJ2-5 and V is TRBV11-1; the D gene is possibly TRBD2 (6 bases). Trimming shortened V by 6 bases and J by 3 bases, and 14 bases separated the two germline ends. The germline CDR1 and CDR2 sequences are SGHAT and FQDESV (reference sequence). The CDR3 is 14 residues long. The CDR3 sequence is CASRPRERKETQYF. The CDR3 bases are TGTGCCAGCAGACCCCGGGAGCGCAAAGAGACCCAGTACTTC.

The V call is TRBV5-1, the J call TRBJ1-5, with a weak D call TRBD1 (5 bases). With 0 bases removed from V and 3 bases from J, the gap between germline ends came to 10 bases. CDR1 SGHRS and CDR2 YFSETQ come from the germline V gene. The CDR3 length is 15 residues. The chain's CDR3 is CASSLVGGPNQPQHF. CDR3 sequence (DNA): TGCGCCAGCAGCTTGGTCGGGGGACCCAATCAGCCCCAGCATTTT.